In its sample, the clone carrying this TCR beta chain was seen a few times. The record originates from a study of T-cell memory formation after mild COVID-19. Between the trimmed V and J ends, which lost 10 bases and 4 bases, there was a span of 20 bases. Per the germline V gene, CDR1 is SNHLY and CDR2 is FYNNEI. The CDR3 contains 14 residues. Using constant-segment primers, 5'RACE produced TCR alpha and TCR beta cDNA libraries carrying sample barcodes and UMIs. TCRdb independently ran MiXCR on the 5' RACE reads; one entry per CDR3 protein. Altogether fewer than 700,000 distinct CDR3 sequences are present, roughly a fifth being singletons, with the ten largest covering about 8.4%.

The V and J genes are TRBV2 and TRBJ2-7; the D call may be TRBD1 or TRBD2 (6 bases each). The specimen sequenced was PBMCs or a T cell subset sorted from them (not recorded which). This clonotype originated in an adult woman who had mild COVID-19 (a few samples of this study predate the infection). Cell type and time point are not known. The CDR3 spells CANRGRGRHYEQYF. CDR3 nucleotides: TGTGCCAACCGAGGAAGGGGGAGGCATTACGAGCAGTACTTC.